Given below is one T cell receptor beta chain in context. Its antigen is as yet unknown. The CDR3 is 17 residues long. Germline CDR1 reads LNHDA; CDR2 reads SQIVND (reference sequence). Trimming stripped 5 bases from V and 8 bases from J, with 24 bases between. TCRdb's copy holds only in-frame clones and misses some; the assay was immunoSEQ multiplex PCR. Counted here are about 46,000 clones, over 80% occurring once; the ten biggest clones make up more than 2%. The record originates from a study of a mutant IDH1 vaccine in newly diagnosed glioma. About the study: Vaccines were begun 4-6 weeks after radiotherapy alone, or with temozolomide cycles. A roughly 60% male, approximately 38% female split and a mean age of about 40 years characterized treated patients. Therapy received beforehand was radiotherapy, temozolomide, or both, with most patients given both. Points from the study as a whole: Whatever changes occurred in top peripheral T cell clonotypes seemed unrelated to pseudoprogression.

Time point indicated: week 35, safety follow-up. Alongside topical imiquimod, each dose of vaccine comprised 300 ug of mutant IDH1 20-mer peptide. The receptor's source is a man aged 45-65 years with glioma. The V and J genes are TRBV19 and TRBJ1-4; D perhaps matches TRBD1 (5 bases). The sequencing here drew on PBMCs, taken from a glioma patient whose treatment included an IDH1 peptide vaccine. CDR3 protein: CASSPLGASRAEEKLFF. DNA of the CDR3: TGTGCCAGTAGTCCCCTAGGAGCAAGCAGGGCGGAGGAAAAACTGTTTTTT.